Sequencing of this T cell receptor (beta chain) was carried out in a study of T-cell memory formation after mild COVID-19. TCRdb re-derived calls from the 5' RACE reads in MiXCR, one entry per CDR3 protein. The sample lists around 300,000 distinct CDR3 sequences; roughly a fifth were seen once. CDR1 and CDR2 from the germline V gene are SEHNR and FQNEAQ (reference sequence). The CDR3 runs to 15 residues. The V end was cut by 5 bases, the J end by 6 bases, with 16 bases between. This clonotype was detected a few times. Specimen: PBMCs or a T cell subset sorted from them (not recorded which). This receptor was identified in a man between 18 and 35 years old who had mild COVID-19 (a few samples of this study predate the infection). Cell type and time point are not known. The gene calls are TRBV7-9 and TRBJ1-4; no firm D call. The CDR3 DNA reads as TGTGCCAGCAGCCACTTTCGTAATAAGGATGAAAAACTGTTTTTT. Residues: CASSHFRNKDEKLFF. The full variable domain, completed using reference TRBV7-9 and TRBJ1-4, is DTGVSQNPRHKITKRGQNVTFRCDPISEHNRLYWYRQTLGQGPEFLTYFQNEAQLEKSRLLSDRFSAERPKGSFSTLEIQRTEQGDSAMYLCASSHFRNKDEKLFFGSGTQLSVL.